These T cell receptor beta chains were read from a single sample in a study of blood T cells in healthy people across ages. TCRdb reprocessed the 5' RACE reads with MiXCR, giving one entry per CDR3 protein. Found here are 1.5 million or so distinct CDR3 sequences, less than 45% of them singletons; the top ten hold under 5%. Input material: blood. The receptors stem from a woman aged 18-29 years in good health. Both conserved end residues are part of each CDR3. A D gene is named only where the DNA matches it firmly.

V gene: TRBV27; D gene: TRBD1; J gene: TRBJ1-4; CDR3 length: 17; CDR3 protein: CASSATGTGEGYEKLFF
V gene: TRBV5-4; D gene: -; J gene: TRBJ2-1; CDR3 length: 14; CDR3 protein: CASSPPLNDNEQFF
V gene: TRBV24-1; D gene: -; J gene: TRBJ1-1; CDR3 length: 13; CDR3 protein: CATRHTLNTEAFF
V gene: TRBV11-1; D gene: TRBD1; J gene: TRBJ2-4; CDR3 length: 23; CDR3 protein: CASSAVYAGTGVAGRLAKNIQYF
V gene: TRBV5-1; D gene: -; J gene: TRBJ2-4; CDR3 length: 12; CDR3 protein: CARRPRGNIQYF
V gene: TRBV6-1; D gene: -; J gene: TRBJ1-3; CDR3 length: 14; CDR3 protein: CASSEWGAGNTIYF
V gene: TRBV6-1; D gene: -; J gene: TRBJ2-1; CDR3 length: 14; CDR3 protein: CASSSQRGVVEQFF
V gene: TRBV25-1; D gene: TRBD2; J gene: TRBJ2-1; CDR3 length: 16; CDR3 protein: CASSDRSSGISNEQFF
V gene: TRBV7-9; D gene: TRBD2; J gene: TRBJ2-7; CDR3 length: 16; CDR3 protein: CASSFWTSGRVYEQYF
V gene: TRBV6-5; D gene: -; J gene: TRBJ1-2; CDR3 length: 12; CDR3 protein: CASSSDVGGYTF
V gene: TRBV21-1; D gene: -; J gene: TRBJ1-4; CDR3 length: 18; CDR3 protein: CASRAGTPASQVNEKLFF
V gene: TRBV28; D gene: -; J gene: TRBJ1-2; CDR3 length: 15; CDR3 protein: CASSLPPGQGYGYTF
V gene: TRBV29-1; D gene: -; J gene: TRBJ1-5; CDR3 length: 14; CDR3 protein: CSGRGAPGDQPQHF
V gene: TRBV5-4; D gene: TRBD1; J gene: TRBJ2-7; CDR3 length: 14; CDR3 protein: CASSADRDLYEQYF
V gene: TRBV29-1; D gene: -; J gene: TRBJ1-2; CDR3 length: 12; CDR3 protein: CSVVGGPGGYTF
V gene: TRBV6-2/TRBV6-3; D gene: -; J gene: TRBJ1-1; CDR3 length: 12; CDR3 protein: CASLDLNTEAFF
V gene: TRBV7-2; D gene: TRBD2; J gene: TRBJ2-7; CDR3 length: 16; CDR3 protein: CASSRGLAEPSYEQYF
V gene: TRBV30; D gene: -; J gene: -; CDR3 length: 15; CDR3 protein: CAWSVVRVTYNEQYF
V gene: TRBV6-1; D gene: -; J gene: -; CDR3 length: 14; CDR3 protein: CASSATGIYNEQYF
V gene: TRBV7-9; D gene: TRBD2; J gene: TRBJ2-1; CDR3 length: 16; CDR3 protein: CASSLAYGGSLDEQFF
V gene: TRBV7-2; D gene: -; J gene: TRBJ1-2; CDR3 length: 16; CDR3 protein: CASSLPGGRSLYGYTF
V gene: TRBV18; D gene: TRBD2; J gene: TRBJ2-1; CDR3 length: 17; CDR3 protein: CASSPTSGTLSYNEQFF
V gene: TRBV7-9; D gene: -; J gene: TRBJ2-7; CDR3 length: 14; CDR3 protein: CASSSPTVFYEQYF
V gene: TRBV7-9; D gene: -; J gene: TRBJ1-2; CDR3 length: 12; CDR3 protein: CASSRRGNGYTF
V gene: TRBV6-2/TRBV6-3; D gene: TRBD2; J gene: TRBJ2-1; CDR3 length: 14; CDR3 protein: CASTHSGRGYEQFF
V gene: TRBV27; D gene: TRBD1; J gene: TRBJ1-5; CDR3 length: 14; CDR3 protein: CTSRRTGYNQPQHF
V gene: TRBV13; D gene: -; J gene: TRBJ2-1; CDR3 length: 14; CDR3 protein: CASSSLAPADEQFF
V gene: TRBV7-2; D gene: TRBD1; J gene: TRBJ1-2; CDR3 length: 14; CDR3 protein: CASQETGGPNGYTF
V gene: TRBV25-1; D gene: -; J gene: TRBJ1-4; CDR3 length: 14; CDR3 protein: CASSPWGENEKLFF
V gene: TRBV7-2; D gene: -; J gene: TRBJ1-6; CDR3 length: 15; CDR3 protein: CASSLVTARGSPPHF
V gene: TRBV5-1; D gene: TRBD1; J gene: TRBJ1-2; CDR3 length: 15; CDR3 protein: CASSLAPDRAQKDTF
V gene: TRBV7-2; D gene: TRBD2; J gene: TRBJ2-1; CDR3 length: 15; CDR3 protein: CASSIAGPSYNEQFF
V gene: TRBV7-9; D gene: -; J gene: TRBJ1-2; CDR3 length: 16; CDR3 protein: CASSAAGTGSNYGYTF
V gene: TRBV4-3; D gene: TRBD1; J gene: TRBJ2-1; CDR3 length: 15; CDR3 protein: CASSQDWHRGYEQFF
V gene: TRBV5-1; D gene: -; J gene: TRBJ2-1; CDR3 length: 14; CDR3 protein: CASSLGTSADEQFF
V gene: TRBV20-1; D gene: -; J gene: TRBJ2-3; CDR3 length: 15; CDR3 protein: CSAREYAVPGDTQYF
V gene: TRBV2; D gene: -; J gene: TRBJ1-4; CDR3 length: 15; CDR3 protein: CASSARGMANEKLFF
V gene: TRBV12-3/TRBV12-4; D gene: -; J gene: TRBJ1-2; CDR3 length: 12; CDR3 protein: CASSLKRYGYTF
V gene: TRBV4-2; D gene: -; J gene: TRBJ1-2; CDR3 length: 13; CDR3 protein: CASSQVTRGGYTF
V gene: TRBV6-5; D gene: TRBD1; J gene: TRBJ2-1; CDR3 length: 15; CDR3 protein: CASSYSTGTAREQFF
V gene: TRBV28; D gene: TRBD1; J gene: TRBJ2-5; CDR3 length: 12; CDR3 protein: CASSPGGQLEYF
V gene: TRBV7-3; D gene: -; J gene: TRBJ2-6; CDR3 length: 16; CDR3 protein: CASSLDSSSGANVLTF
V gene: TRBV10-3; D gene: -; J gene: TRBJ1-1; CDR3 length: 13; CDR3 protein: CATTRDGSTEAFF
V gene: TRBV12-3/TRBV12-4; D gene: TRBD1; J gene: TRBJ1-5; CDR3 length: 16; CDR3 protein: CASSRRTGGFNQPQHF
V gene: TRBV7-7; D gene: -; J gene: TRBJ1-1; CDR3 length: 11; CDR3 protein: CARLRATEAFF
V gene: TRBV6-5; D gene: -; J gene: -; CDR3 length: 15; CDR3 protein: CASSSARTAIYEQYF